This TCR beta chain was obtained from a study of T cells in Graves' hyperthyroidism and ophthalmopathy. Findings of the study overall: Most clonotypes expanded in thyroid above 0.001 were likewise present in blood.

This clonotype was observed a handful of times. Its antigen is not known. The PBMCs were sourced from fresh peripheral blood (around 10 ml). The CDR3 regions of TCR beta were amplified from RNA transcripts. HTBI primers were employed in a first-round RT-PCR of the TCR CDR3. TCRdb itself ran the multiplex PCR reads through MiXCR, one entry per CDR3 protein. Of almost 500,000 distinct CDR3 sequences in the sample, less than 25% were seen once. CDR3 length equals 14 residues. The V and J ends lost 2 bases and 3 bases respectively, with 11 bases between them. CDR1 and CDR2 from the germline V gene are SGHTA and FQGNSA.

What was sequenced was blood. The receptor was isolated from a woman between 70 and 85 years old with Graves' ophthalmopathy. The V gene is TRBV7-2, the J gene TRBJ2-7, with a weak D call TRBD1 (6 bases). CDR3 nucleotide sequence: TGTGCCAGCAGCTTATTTACAGGGAACTACGAGCAGTACTTC. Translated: CASSLFTGNYEQYF.